This T cell receptor beta chain originates from a study of blood T cell repertoires in COVID-19. About the research overall: Sample material is recorded as cDNA or gDNA derived from T cells, B-cell-depleted T cells, or PBMCs.

Per germline, CDR1 MDHEN and CDR2 SYDVKM. V was shortened by 6 bases and J by 5 bases, with 13 bases between the two germline ends. The CDR3 spans 13 residues. This study enrolled people aged roughly 18 to 90 from roughly 22 US geographic areas. Cohort 3 recovered donors had two negative PCRs, clearance, or symptom resolution. As handled by the study authors: By means of reference gene primer amplification, nucleated cell counts were estimated. TCRdb's table, derived via immunoSEQ multiplex PCR, lists solely in-frame clones and lacks some. Clone size and V and J calls were adopted from that table, with D and trimming inferred from the DNA. The sample contains about 300,000 clones, 80% to 90% of which appear only once. In regard to this clone: Other nucleotide sequences from this sample produce the same CDR3.

The origin of this receptor is a man aged 25 to 40 who had recovered from COVID-19. Sequenced input: PBMCs or T cells enriched from blood (not recorded which). The chain carries TRBV28 and TRBJ2-5; tentatively, D is TRBD2 (7 bases). CDR3 DNA: TGTGCCAGCAGACCGGGGGGCGGGGAGACCCAGTACTTC. Its protein product is CASRPGGGETQYF.